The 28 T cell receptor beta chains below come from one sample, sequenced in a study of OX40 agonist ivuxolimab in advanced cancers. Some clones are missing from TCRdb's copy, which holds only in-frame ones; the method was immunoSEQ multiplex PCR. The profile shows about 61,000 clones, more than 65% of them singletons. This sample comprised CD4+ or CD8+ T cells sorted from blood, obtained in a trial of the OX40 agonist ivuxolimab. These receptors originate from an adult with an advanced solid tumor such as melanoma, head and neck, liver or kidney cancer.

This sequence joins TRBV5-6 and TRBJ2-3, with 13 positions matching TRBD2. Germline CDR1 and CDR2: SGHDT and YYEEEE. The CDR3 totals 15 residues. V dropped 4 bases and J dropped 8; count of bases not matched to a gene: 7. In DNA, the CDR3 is TGTGCCAGCAGCGGACTAGCGGGGGCACCTTCTACGCAGTATTTT. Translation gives CASSGLAGAPSTQYF.

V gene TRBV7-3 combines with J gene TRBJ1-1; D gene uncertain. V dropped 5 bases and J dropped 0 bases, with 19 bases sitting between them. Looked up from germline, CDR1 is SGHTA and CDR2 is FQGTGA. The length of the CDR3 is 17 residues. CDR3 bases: TGTGCCAGCAGCCGCTATGGGTTTACGAATATGAACACTGAAGCTTTCTTT. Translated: CASSRYGFTNMNTEAFF.

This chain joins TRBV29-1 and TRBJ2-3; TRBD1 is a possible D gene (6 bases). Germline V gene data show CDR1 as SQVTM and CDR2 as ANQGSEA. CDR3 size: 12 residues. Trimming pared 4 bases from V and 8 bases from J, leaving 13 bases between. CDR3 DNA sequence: TGCAGCGTTGCACGGACCAGGGGTACGCAGTATTTT. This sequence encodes CSVARTRGTQYF.

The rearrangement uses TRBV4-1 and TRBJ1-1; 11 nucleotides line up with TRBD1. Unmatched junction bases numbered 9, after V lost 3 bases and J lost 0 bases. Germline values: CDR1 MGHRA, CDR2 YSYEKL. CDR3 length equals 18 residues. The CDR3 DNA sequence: TGCGCCAGCAGCCAGATGGGACAGGGGGTTTACATGAACACTGAAGCTTTCTTT. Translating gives CASSQMGQGVYMNTEAFF.

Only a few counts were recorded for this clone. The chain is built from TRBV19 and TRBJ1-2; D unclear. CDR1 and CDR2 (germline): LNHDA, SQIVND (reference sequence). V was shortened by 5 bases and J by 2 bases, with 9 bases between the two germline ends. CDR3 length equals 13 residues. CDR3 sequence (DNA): TGTGCCAGTAGTCCACGGATAAACTATGGCTACACCTTC. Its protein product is CASSPRINYGYTF.

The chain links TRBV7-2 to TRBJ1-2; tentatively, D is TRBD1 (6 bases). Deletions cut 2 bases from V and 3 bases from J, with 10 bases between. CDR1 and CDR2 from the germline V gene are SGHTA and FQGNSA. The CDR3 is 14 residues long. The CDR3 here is CASSLTAGDYGYTF. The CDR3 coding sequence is TGTGCCAGCAGCTTAACAGCAGGGGACTATGGCTACACCTTC.

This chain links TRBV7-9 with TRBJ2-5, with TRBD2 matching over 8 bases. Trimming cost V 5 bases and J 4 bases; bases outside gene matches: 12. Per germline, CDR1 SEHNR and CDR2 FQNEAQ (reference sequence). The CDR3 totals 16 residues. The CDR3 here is CASSREGTRRRETQYF. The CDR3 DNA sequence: TGTGCCAGCAGCCGGGAAGGGACTAGACGGAGAGAGACCCAGTACTTC.

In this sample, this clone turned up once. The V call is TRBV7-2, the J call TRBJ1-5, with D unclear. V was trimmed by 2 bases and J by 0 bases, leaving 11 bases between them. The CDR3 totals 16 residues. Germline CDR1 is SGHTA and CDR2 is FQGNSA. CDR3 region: CASSLSRSYSNQPQHF. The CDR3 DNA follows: TGTGCCAGCAGCTTAAGCAGGAGTTATAGCAATCAGCCCCAGCATTTT.

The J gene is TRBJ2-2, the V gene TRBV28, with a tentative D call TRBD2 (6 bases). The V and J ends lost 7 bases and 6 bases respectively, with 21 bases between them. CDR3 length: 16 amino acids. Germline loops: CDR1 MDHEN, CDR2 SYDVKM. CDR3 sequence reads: CASTRSRDSYSGELFF. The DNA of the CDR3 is TGTGCCAGCACGAGAAGCCGGGACTCCTATTCCGGGGAGCTGTTTTTT.

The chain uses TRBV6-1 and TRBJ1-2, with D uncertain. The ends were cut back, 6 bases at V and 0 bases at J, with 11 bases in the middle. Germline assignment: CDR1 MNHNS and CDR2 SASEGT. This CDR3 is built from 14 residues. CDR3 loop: CASRALEANYGYTF. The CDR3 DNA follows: TGTGCCAGCAGGGCCCTCGAGGCTAACTATGGCTACACCTTC.

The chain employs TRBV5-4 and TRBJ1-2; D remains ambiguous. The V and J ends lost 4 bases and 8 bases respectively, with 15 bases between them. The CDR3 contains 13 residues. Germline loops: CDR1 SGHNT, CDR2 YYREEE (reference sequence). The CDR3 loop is CASSTGTERGYTF. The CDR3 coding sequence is TGTGCCAGCAGCACCGGAACAGAGAGGGGCTACACCTTC.

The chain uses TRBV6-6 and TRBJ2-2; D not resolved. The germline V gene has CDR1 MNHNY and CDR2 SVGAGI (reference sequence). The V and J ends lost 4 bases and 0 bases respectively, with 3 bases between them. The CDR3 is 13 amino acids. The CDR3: CASSSTNTGELFF. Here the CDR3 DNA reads TGTGCCAGCAGTTCGACGAACACCGGGGAGCTGTTTTTT.

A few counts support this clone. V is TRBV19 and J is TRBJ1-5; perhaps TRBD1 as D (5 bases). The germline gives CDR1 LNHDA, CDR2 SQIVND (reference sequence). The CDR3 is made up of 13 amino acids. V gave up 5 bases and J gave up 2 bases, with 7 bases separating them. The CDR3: CASSQGGNQPQHF. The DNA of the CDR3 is TGTGCCAGTAGTCAAGGGGGCAATCAGCCCCAGCATTTT.

The CDR3 reads CASSYTETQYF. The CDR3 nucleotides are TGTGCCAGCAGTTACACCGAGACCCAGTACTTC. The genes are TRBV6-1 and TRBJ2-5; no clear D gene. Germline CDR1 and CDR2: MNHNS and SASEGT. The CDR3 contains 11 residues. Trimming shortened V by 5 bases and J by 5 bases, and 6 bases separated the two germline ends.

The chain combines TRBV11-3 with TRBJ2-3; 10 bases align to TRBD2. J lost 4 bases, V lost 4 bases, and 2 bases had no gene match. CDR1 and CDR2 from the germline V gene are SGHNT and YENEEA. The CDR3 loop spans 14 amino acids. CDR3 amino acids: CASSSGLASDTQYF. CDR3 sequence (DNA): TGTGCCAGCAGCTCGGGACTAGCGTCAGATACGCAGTATTTT.

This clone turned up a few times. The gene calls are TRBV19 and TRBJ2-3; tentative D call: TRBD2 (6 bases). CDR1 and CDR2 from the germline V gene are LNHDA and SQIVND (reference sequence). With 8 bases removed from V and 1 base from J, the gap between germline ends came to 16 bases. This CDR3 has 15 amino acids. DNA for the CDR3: TGTGCCAGTTGGGGCCGGGAGAGGGGCACAGATACGCAGTATTTT. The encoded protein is CASWGRERGTDTQYF.

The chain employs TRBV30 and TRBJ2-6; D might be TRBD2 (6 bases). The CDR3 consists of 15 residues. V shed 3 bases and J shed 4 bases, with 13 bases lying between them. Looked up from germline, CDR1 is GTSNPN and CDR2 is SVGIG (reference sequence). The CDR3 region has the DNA TGTGCCTGGAGCCTCGGAGGGGACGGGGCCAACGTCCTGACTTTC. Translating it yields CAWSLGGDGANVLTF.

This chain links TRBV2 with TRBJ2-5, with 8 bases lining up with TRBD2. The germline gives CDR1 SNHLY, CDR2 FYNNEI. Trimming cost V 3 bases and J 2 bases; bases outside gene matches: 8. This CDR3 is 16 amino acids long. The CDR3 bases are TGTGCCAGCAGTGATCCCCTAGCGGGTGAACAAGAGACCCAGTACTTC. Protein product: CASSDPLAGEQETQYF.

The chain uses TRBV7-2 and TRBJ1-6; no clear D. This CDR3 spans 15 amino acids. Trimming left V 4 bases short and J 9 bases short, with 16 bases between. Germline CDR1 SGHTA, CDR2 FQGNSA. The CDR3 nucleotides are TGTGCCAGCAGCTCATTATGGGGTGTCGGTTCACCCCTCCACTTT. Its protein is CASSSLWGVGSPLHF.

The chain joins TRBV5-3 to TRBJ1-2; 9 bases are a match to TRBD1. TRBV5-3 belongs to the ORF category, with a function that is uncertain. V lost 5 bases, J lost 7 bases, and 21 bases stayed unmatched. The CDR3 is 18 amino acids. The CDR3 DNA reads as TGTGCCAGAAGATACAAAAAGACCGGGACAGGGAATTCATCTGGCTACACCTTC. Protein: CARRYKKTGTGNSSGYTF.

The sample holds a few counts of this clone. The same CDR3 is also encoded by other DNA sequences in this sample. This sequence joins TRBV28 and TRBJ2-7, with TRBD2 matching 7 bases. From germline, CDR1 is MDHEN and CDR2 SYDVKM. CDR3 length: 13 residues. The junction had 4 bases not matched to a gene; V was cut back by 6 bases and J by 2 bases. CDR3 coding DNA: TGTGCCAGCAGGAGCGGGACCCCCTACGAGCAGTACTTC. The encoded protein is CASRSGTPYEQYF.

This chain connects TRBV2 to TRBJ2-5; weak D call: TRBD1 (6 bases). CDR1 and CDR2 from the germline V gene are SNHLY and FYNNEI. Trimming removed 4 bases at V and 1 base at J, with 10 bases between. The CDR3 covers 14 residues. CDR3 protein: CASSAGTSQETQYF. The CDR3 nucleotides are TGTGCCAGCAGTGCCGGGACATCCCAAGAGACCCAGTACTTC.

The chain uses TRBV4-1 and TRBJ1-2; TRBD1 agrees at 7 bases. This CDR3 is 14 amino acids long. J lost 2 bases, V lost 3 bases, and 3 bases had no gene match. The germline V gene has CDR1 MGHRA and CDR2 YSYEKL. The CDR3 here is CASSQGQLNYGYTF. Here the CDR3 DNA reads TGCGCCAGCAGCCAGGGACAGTTAAACTATGGCTACACCTTC.

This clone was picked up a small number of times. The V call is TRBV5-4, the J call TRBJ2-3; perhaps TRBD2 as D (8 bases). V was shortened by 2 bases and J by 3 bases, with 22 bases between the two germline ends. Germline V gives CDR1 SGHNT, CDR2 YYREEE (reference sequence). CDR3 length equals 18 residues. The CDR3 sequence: CASSFPSGTAGETDTQYF. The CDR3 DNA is TGTGCCAGCAGCTTTCCTTCCGGGACAGCGGGGGAGACAGATACGCAGTATTTT.

The CDR3 loop is CASSARWGISSYNEQFF. The CDR3 DNA reads TGTGCCAGCAGCGCCCGATGGGGTATTAGCTCCTACAATGAGCAGTTCTTC. The chain has TRBV7-9 and TRBJ2-1, with D unclear. Trimming removed 5 bases at V and 0 bases at J, with 17 bases between. Germline V gene lookup returns CDR1 SEHNR and CDR2 FQNEAQ (reference sequence). CDR3 length: 17 residues.

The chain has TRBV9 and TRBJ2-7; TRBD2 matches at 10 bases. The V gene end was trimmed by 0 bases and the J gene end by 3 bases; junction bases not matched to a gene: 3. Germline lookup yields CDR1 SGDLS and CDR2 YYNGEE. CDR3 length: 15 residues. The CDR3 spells CASSVGGTSVYEQYF. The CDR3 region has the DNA TGTGCCAGCAGCGTAGGGGGGACTAGCGTCTACGAGCAGTACTTC.

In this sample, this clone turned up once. This chain's CDR3 is CASSQESSPYNSPLHF. The CDR3 DNA sequence: TGCGCCAGCAGCCAAGAGTCGTCACCGTATAATTCACCCCTCCACTTT. This sequence joins TRBV4-1 and TRBJ1-6; D unresolved. Trimming pared 0 bases from V and 4 bases from J, leaving 10 bases between. Germline CDR1 reads MGHRA; CDR2 reads YSYEKL. The CDR3 covers 16 residues.

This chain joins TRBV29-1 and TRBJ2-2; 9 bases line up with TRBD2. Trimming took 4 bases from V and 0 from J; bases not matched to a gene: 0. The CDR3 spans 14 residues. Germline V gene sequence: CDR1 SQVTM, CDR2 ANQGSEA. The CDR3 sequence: CSVGTSANTGELFF. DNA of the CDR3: TGCAGCGTTGGGACTAGCGCGAACACCGGGGAGCTGTTTTTT.